These T cell receptor beta chains were read from a single sample in a study of a mutant IDH1 vaccine in newly diagnosed glioma. Produced via immunoSEQ multiplex PCR; TCRdb's table is partial and in-frame only. The sample has around 18,000 clones; over 95% are singletons. The sequencing used peripheral blood mononuclear cells (PBMCs), collected from a glioma patient treated with radiotherapy, temozolomide or both. The receptor set was obtained from a woman under 30 with glioma. Some clones in this sample may be carry-over from other donors' samples. Both conserved end residues are part of each CDR3. Fields, in order: J gene, CDR3 length, clone size, D gene, V gene, CDR3 DNA, CDR3 protein. The D gene is left open where the match is weak. Size tells how often a clone was seen (once, few, many) or the class of an expanded clone, and some rows leave it out.

>TRBJ2-7|14|.|.|TRBV5-4
TGTGCCAGCAGCTTAGACAGGATCTCGGGCGAGCAGTACTTC
CASSLDRISGEQYF
>TRBJ1-2|19|.|TRBD1|TRBV5-4
TGTGCCAGCAGCTTGTCTTTCGGGACAGGGGGAAATTTTTTTGATGGCTACACCTTC
CASSLSFGTGGNFFDGYTF
>TRBJ2-2|11|.|.|TRBV21-1
TGTGCCAGCAGCAAAGAGAGGGAGCTGTTTTTT
CASSKERELFF
>TRBJ2-7|16|.|TRBD1|TRBV5-1
TGCGCCAGCAGCTTGGCCAAGGACAGGGGCCCCTACGAGCAGTACTTC
CASSLAKDRGPYEQYF
>TRBJ2-7|15|.|TRBD2|TRBV7-2
TGTGCCAGCAGCTTAGGGAGCGGGAGTGGGTACGAGCAGTACTTC
CASSLGSGSGYEQYF
>TRBJ2-1|15|.|TRBD1|TRBV5-6
TGTGCCAGCAGCTTGCTGACAGGGGTATACAATGAGCAGTTCTTC
CASSLLTGVYNEQFF
>TRBJ2-7|11|.|.|TRBV14
TGTGCCAGCAGCCGCTCCTACGAGCAGTACTTC
CASSRSYEQYF
>TRBJ2-7|13|.|.|TRBV19
TGTGCCACCCGACAAGGCCTCTCCTACGAGCAGTACTTC
CATRQGLSYEQYF
>TRBJ2-7|13|.|TRBD1|TRBV13
TGTGCCAGCAGCCGGACAGGGGGCTACGAGCAGTACTTC
CASSRTGGYEQYF
>TRBJ1-5|18|once|TRBD1|TRBV19
TGTGCCAGTAGTCCCGGGACAGGGGAAGTTTATAGCAATCAGCCCCAGCATTTT
CASSPGTGEVYSNQPQHF